The 27 T cell receptor beta chains in this list originate from one sample, sequenced in a study of regulatory T cells in long-lasting Graves disease. According to the study, TCR beta libraries were built with iRepertoire HTBI primers and CDR3-region Arm-PCR. MiXCR, run by TCRdb on the multiplex PCR reads, gives a single entry per CDR3 protein. The sample includes about 520,000 distinct CDR3 sequences, about 12% of them seen just once. Time point noted: newly diagnosed GD, antithyroid drugs for less than 3 months. Making the TCR library involved RNA that had been extracted from PBMCs. Another study also made use of these data, one on T cells in Graves' hyperthyroidism and ophthalmopathy.

The material was peripheral blood mononuclear cells (PBMCs), obtained at new diagnosis, from a patient treated with antithyroid drugs. These receptors originate from a woman aged 25 to 39 with Graves disease.

Worth noting for this clonotype: The DNA is omitted, as the CDR3 cannot be located on it reliably, and the CDR3 follows TCRdb's listing. This rearrangement joins TRBV7-3 to TRBJ2-7. CDR1 and CDR2 from the germline V gene are SGHTA and FQGTGA. The CDR3 region is 12 residues in length, termini included. CDR3 loop: CASSFGNGEQYF.

A few counts support this clonotype. No conserved phenylalanine or tryptophan is present at the end of the CDR3, so a read error is the likely explanation. The limits of the CDR3 on the DNA are not certain, so only TCRdb's listed CDR3 is given. The rearrangement links TRBV29-1 to TRBJ2-1; the DNA was not compared with TRBD2, the D call given in the table. Per germline, CDR1 SQVTM and CDR2 ANQGSEA. Including both end residues, the CDR3 is 10 amino acids long. Here the CDR3 reads CSVEQTSGAL.

This clonotype was found a few times. CDR3 nucleotide sequence: TGCGCCAGCAGCCAAGATTGGGGTAGAGCTTACAATGAGCAGTTCTTC. It is translated as CASSQDWGRAYNEQFF. The chain carries TRBV4-3 and TRBJ2-1; D is unresolved. Germline assignment: CDR1 LGHNA and CDR2 YSLEER. There are 16 residues in the CDR3. V was shortened by 0 bases and J by 4 bases, with 13 bases between the two germline ends.

The rearrangement links TRBV20-1 to TRBJ2-4, with 7 positions matching TRBD2. Unmatched junction bases numbered 17, after V lost 6 bases and J lost 0 bases. Looked up from germline, CDR1 is DFQATT and CDR2 is SNEGSKA (reference sequence). The CDR3 extends over 18 amino acids. CDR3 sequence (DNA): TGCAGTGCCGATACATTAGCGGGTCCGTTCCTAGCCAAAAACATTCAGTACTTC. Protein: CSADTLAGPFLAKNIQYF.

CDR3 region: CATSRDREADTQYF. DNA of the CDR3: TGTGCCACCAGCAGAGATCGAGAGGCAGATACGCAGTATTTT. The V and J genes are TRBV15 and TRBJ2-3; no clear D. This CDR3 spans 14 amino acids. V lost 0 bases to trimming and J lost 4 bases, with 8 bases between them. Germline lookup yields CDR1 LNHNV and CDR2 YYDKDF (reference sequence). The variable domain in full, with the rest retrieved from reference TRBV15 and TRBJ2-3, is DAMVIQNPRYQVTQFGKPVTLSCSQTLNHNVMYWYQQKSSQAPKLLFHYYDKDFNNEADTPDNFQSRRPNTSFCFLDIRSPGLGDTAMYLCATSRDREADTQYFGPGTRLTVL.

This clonotype was recorded many times. The genes are TRBV12-3 or TRBV12-4 and TRBJ1-2, with unresolved D. Trimming removed 2 bases from V and 4 bases from J, with 11 bases in between. This CDR3 is built from 14 residues. The CDR3 DNA reads TGTGCCAGCAGTTTAAGAGATAAAGGCTATGGCTACACCTTC. It codes for CASSLRDKGYGYTF.

This clonotype was found many times. In DNA form, the CDR3 reads TGTGCCAGCAGCAATCGGATAAACAGGGTGAGGGGCAATGAGCAGTTCTTC. This encodes CASSNRINRVRGNEQFF. The chain carries TRBV7-2 and TRBJ2-1, with a tentative D call TRBD1 (6 bases). The V end was cut by 5 bases, the J end by 6 bases, with 23 bases between. The length of the CDR3 is 17 residues. Germline lookup yields CDR1 SGHTA and CDR2 FQGNSA.

This clonotype came up a few times. V and J are TRBV4-3 and TRBJ2-3; D is unclear. Germline V gene data show CDR1 as LGHNA and CDR2 as YSLEER. Trimming took 0 bases from V and 1 from J, leaving 5 bases between them. The CDR3 has 14 residues. The CDR3 loop is CASSQDPRTDTQYF. Here the CDR3 DNA reads TGCGCCAGCAGCCAAGACCCCCGCACAGATACGCAGTATTTT.

The genes are TRBV29-1 and TRBJ2-5; D ambiguous. Germline V lookup: CDR1 SQVTM, CDR2 ANQGSEA. This CDR3 contains 12 residues. With 1 base removed from V and 4 bases from J, the gap between germline ends came to 7 bases. The CDR3 is CSVEATGETQYF. CDR3 nucleotides: TGCAGCGTTGAAGCGACGGGAGAGACCCAGTACTTC.

This clonotype was observed at least ten times. This chain links TRBV24-1 with TRBJ2-7; 8 bases line up with TRBD1. Per the germline V gene, CDR1 is KGHDR and CDR2 is SFDVKD. Unmatched junction bases numbered 7, after V lost 6 bases and J lost 4 bases. The CDR3 runs 14 residues. The CDR3 coding sequence is TGTGCCACCAGTAGGACAGGGAATGTATACGAGCAGTACTTC. This codes for CATSRTGNVYEQYF.

This clonotype was observed a few times. V and J are TRBV20-1 and TRBJ1-5, with D perhaps TRBD1 (6 bases). Germline V CDR1 and CDR2: DFQATT, SNEGSKA (reference sequence). This CDR3 has 15 amino acids. The V end lost 5 bases, the J end lost 0 bases, and 14 bases lay between the germline ends. CDR3 loop: CSARRETGSNQPQHF. DNA for the CDR3: TGCAGTGCTCGAAGGGAGACAGGTAGCAATCAGCCCCAGCATTTT.

This clonotype has ten or more counts. The chain combines TRBV3-1 with TRBJ1-6; 8 bases agree with TRBD1. The CDR3 is made up of 18 amino acids. CDR1 is LGHDT and CDR2 is YNNKEL in the germline V gene (reference sequence). V lost 1 base and J lost 11; bases outside the gene matches: 16. The CDR3 loop reads CASSQAQGAYSLLPPLHF. The CDR3 DNA reads as TGTGCCAGCAGCCAAGCTCAGGGGGCGTATTCCCTTCTGCCACCCCTCCACTTT.

This clonotype was detected many times. The chain uses TRBV30 and TRBJ2-7; TRBD2 agrees at 10 bases. The CDR3 has 14 residues. J gave up 5 bases and V 3 bases, and 7 bases lay outside the gene matches. CDR1 is GTSNPN, CDR2 SVGIG, per germline (reference sequence). The CDR3 protein is CAWRPGLAWDEQYF. CDR3 bases: TGTGCCTGGAGGCCGGGACTAGCGTGGGACGAGCAGTACTTC. Full variable domain (outside the CDR3, taken from reference TRBV30 and TRBJ2-7): SQTIHQWPATLVQPVGSPLSLECTVEGTSNPNLYWYRQAAGRGLQLLFYSVGIGQISSEVPQNLSASRPQDRQFILSSKKLLLSDSGFYLCAWRPGLAWDEQYFGPGTRLTVT.

This clonotype came up many times. The V gene is TRBV6-2 or TRBV6-3, the J gene TRBJ2-1; tentatively, D is TRBD2 (6 bases). Trimming removed 2 bases at V and 0 bases at J, with 11 bases between. This CDR3 is 16 amino acids long. The germline V gene has CDR1 MNHEY and CDR2 SVGEGT. Written as DNA, the CDR3 is TGTGCCAGCAGTTACAATGTCGGGAGCTCCTACAATGAGCAGTTCTTC. This codes for CASSYNVGSSYNEQFF.

This clonotype was counted only a few times. The genes are TRBV27 and TRBJ2-7; D possibly corresponds to TRBD1 (8 bases). The CDR3 runs 14 residues. In germline, CDR1 is MNHEY, CDR2 SMNVEV (reference sequence). V was shortened by 3 bases and J by 2 bases, with 11 bases between the two germline ends. CDR3 sequence (DNA): TGTGCCAGCAGTTTTACAGGGGGGGCCTACGAGCAGTACTTC. Its protein is CASSFTGGAYEQYF.

This clonotype was seen ten or more times. V usage is TRBV20-1 and J usage is TRBJ2-3, with 15 positions matching TRBD2. This CDR3 comprises 16 residues. J was trimmed by 5 bases and V by 5 bases; bases with no gene match: 8. The V gene's germline CDR1 is DFQATT and CDR2 SNEGSKA (reference sequence). CDR3 loop: CSAPRTSGRGGDTQYF. Here the CDR3 DNA reads TGCAGTGCTCCTAGGACTAGCGGGAGGGGAGGAGATACGCAGTATTTT.

The V gene is TRBV9, the J gene TRBJ2-3; D is ambiguous. Germline-derived CDR1 and CDR2 are SGDLS and YYNGEE. Trimming shortened V by 0 bases and J by 4 bases, and 9 bases separated the two germline ends. The CDR3 has 14 amino acids. The CDR3 here is CASSVGNSPDTQYF. CDR3 sequence (DNA): TGTGCCAGCAGCGTAGGTAACAGCCCAGATACGCAGTATTTT.

The rearrangement uses TRBV28 and TRBJ2-2; either TRBD1 or TRBD2 may supply D (5 bases each). The CDR3 contains 16 residues. Germline CDR1 MDHEN, CDR2 SYDVKM. The germline V and J ends were trimmed by 5 bases and 5 bases, with 18 bases remaining between them. This chain's CDR3 is CASSAPGPSETGELFF. For the CDR3, the DNA is TGTGCCAGCAGTGCCCCGGGACCCAGTGAGACCGGGGAGCTGTTTTTT.

The chain links TRBV12-5 to TRBJ2-1; 7 bases agree with TRBD2. Germline CDR1 LGHNT, CDR2 FRNRAP. This CDR3 region has 15 residues. J was trimmed by 6 bases and V by 5 bases; bases with no gene match: 10. CDR3 bases: TGTGCTAGTGGTACCGCAGCGGGAAGTCCCAATGAGCAGTTCTTC. Translating it yields CASGTAAGSPNEQFF.

The V call is TRBV29-1, the J call TRBJ1-1, with D perhaps matching TRBD1 (5 bases). The CDR3 sequence is 11 residues long. Trimming removed 3 bases at V and 10 bases at J, with 12 bases between. CDR1 is SQVTM and CDR2 is ANQGSEA in the germline V gene. CDR3 nucleotide sequence: TGCAGCGTTGAGACCAGACAGACAGCTTTCTTT. Translating it yields CSVETRQTAFF. The full variable domain, its missing parts supplied by reference TRBV29-1 and TRBJ1-1, is SAVISQKPSRDICQRGTSLTIQCQVDSQVTMMFWYRQQPGQSLTLIATANQGSEATYESGFVIDKFPISRPNLTFSTLTVSNMSPEDSSIYLCSVETRQTAFFGQGTRLTVV.

A note on this clonotype: A much larger clone differs by one base, so this may be a read error. The chain recombines TRBV30 with TRBJ2-1; no firm D call. V dropped 2 bases and J dropped 10 bases, with 18 bases sitting between them. The germline V gene has CDR1 GTSNPN and CDR2 SVGIG (reference sequence). The CDR3 covers 14 residues. The CDR3 is CAWSITAEGYEQFF. The CDR3 nucleotides are TGTGCCTGGAGTATTACCGCGGAAGGCTACGAGCAGTTCTTC.

V and J are TRBV6-9 and TRBJ2-7, with unresolved D. V was clipped by 2 bases and J by 4 bases, with 9 bases between them. CDR3 length equals 13 residues. Germline V gene data show CDR1 as MNHGY and CDR2 as SVAAGI. CDR3 coding DNA: TGTGCCAGCAGTTATAAAGGCTCGTACGAGCAGTACTTC. This gives the protein CASSYKGSYEQYF.

This clonotype was recorded many times. V gene TRBV11-1 combines with J gene TRBJ2-7, with TRBD1 matching over 8 bases. The length of the CDR3 is 15 residues. The V and J ends lost 5 bases and 5 bases, in that order; junction bases with no gene match: 11. Germline-derived CDR1 and CDR2 are SGHAT and FQDESV (reference sequence). The CDR3 DNA reads TGTGCCAGCAGCACACCCGGGACAGGCTCGGACGAGCAGTACTTC. Translating it yields CASSTPGTGSDEQYF.

The chain has TRBV7-3 and TRBJ2-1; 7 positions match TRBD2. V shed 3 bases and J 10 bases; nucleotides not matched to a gene: 12. The CDR3 is 15 amino acids. The germline gives CDR1 SGHTA, CDR2 FQGTGA. This CDR3 is CASSFRAGALEEQFF. The CDR3 DNA reads TGTGCCAGCAGCTTCCGGGCGGGAGCTCTGGAGGAGCAGTTCTTC.

Worth noting for this clonotype: Just one base apart from a much larger clone, this may be a read error. The chain joins TRBV30 to TRBJ1-5; D gene uncertain. There are 13 residues in the CDR3. V was pared by 0 bases and J by 0 bases, with 3 bases between. Germline values: CDR1 GTSNPN, CDR2 SVGIG (reference sequence). CDR3 in amino acids: CAWSVNSNQPQHF. In nucleotides, the CDR3 is TGTGCCTGGAGTGTAAATAGCAATCAGCCCCAGCATTTT. The full variable domain, completed using reference TRBV30 and TRBJ1-5, is SQTIHQWPATLVQPVGSPLSLECTVEGTSNPNLYWYRQAAGRGLQLLFYSVGIGQISSEVPQNLSASRPQDRQFILSSKKLLLSDSGFYLCAWSVNSNQPQHFGDGTRLSIL.

This clonotype was counted ten times or more. The chain couples TRBV27 to TRBJ2-7; 7 bases map to TRBD1. V gave up 5 bases and J gave up 0 bases; unmatched junction bases: 7. The germline V gene encodes CDR1 MNHEY and CDR2 SMNVEV (reference sequence). The CDR3 is made up of 15 amino acids. The CDR3: CASSPTGTDSYEQYF. The CDR3 coding sequence is TGTGCCAGCAGTCCGACCGGGACAGACTCCTACGAGCAGTACTTC.

This clonotype turned up a few times. The rearrangement joins TRBV30 to TRBJ1-5, with D hard to call. The CDR3 runs 13 residues. Germline V CDR1 and CDR2: GTSNPN, SVGIG (reference sequence). With 0 bases removed from V and 3 bases from J, the gap between germline ends came to 6 bases. CDR3 residues: CAWSVDLNQPQHF. CDR3 DNA sequence: TGTGCCTGGAGTGTAGACCTCAATCAGCCCCAGCATTTT. The full variable domain, rest sourced from reference TRBV30 and TRBJ1-5, is SQTIHQWPATLVQPVGSPLSLECTVEGTSNPNLYWYRQAAGRGLQLLFYSVGIGQISSEVPQNLSASRPQDRQFILSSKKLLLSDSGFYLCAWSVDLNQPQHFGDGTRLSIL.